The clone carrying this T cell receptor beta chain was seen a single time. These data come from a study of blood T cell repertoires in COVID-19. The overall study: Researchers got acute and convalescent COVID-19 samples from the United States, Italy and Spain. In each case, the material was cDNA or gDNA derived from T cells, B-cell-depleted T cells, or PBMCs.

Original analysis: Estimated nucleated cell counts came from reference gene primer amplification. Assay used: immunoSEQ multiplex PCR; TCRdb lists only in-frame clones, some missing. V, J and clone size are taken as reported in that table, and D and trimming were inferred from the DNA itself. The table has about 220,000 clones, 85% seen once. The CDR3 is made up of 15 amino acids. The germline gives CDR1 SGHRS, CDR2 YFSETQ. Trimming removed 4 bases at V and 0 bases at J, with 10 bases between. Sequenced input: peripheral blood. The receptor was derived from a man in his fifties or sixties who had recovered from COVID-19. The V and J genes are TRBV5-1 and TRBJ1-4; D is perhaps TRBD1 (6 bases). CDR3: CASSPGESTNEKLFF. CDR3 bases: TGCGCCAGCAGCCCAGGGGAATCAACTAATGAAAAACTGTTTTTT.